These T cell receptor beta chains were read from a single sample in a study of cytomegalovirus exposure and HLA in healthy donors. Generated by immunoSEQ multiplex PCR, the TCRdb table keeps only in-frame clones and is missing some. The repertoire consists of more than 85,000 clones, with over 80% occurring once and the leading ten covering 6.9%. The material sequenced was PBMCs. These receptors were taken from a man aged 25 to 45 in good health and CMV-seropositive. CDR3s include the opening cysteine and the closing phenylalanine or tryptophan. A D gene is named only where the DNA matches it firmly. The listing skips clone size in some rows; elsewhere it reads once, few, many or a size class.

clone size,V gene,D gene,J gene,CDR3 DNA,CDR3 protein
.,TRBV7-9,TRBD2,TRBJ2-3,TGTGCCAGCAGTTCTAGCGGGTCTATCCTGGATACGCAGTATTTT,CASSSSGSILDTQYF
.,TRBV18,TRBD2,TRBJ2-3,TGTGCCAGCTCTCGGGGGGACCCCACAGATACGCAGTATTTT,CASSRGDPTDTQYF
.,TRBV29-1,.,TRBJ1-2,TGCAGCGTTCATGGACAAACCCACTATGGCTACACCTTC,CSVHGQTHYGYTF
once,TRBV6-4,TRBD2,TRBJ2-1,TGTGCCAGCAGTCCCCTTTGGTCTAGCGGGGGCGATGAGCAGTTCTTC,CASSPLWSSGGDEQFF
.,TRBV11-2,.,TRBJ1-4,TGTGCCAGCAGCTTTCAGGCGCCGTATTACGATGAAAAACTGTTTTTT,CASSFQAPYYDEKLFF
few,TRBV7-7,TRBD2,TRBJ2-1,TGTGCTAGCAGCTTAGTAGCGGGGGGGACCCATGAGCAGTTCTTC,CASSLVAGGTHEQFF
.,TRBV5-1,TRBD2,TRBJ2-7,TGCGCCAGCAGCCGGAGCGGGGGGGCAGATGAGCAGTACTTC,CASSRSGGADEQYF
.,TRBV10-2,TRBD2,TRBJ2-5,TGCGCCAGCAGTGAGCTAACTAGCGGCCAAGAGACCCAGTACTTC,CASSELTSGQETQYF
.,TRBV5-1,TRBD1,TRBJ2-5,TGCGCCAGCAGCCCCGACAGGGTCAGGGAGACCCAGTACTTC,CASSPDRVRETQYF
.,TRBV4-3,TRBD1,TRBJ2-7,TGCGCCAGCAGCCTCACCGGGACAGGGGCCCACGAGCAGTACTTC,CASSLTGTGAHEQYF
few,TRBV5-4,.,TRBJ1-2,TGTGCCAGCAGCTTGAGGACAGAGACGATCTATGGCTACACCTTC,CASSLRTETIYGYTF
.,TRBV4-1,.,TRBJ1-5,TGCGCCAGCAGCCAAGAAGGAACAGGGAGCAGCAATCAGCCCCAGCATTTT,CASSQEGTGSSNQPQHF
.,TRBV29-1,.,TRBJ1-1,TGCAGCGTTATCAAACAGGCTACTGAAGCTTTCTTT,CSVIKQATEAFF
.,TRBV20-1,TRBD2,TRBJ2-5,TGCAGTGCTCGGGGGGAAGAGACCCAGTACTTC,CSARGEETQYF
.,TRBV18,.,TRBJ1-5,TGTGCCAGCTCAGCCAACCGGCAGGGTGGACAGCCCCAGCATTTT,CASSANRQGGQPQHF
.,TRBV7-2,TRBD2,TRBJ2-3,TGTGCCAGCAGCCCGGTGGGCGGGGGAGGGAATACGCAGTATTTT,CASSPVGGGGNTQYF
.,TRBV2,.,TRBJ2-2,TGTGCCAGCAGTGAAGAGGGCGCGGGTAACACCGGGGAGCTGTTTTTT,CASSEEGAGNTGELFF
.,TRBV19,.,TRBJ1-1,TGTGCCAGTAGTATACTCGGCAGGGGCGTACGTTCATTCTTT,CASSILGRGVRSFF
.,TRBV9,TRBD2,TRBJ2-1,TGTGCCAGCAGCCCTTATAGCGGGGGGGCCACCTACAATGAGCAGTTCTTC,CASSPYSGGATYNEQFF
.,TRBV5-4,TRBD2,TRBJ2-5,TGTGCCAGCAGCCCCAGGGGCAGCGGGGGGGCCGCCCCTCAAGAGACCCAGTACTTC,CASSPRGSGGAAPQETQYF
once,TRBV5-5,.,TRBJ2-5,TGTGCCAGCAGCACCATTCCGGGGAAAGAGACCCAGTACTTC,CASSTIPGKETQYF
.,TRBV2,.,TRBJ2-5,TGTGCCAGCGGGGGGTCGGGGGAGACCCAGTACTTC,CASGGSGETQYF
once,TRBV27,TRBD1,TRBJ2-7,TGTGCCAGCTCGACAGGGAGCGAGCAGTACTTC,CASSTGSEQYF
.,TRBV4-2,.,TRBJ1-2,TGTGCCAGCAGCCAAGACGGGTCGGAGGTCAGGTGGGCCTATGGCTACACCTTC,CASSQDGSEVRWAYGYTF
.,TRBV5-6,.,TRBJ1-4,TGTGCCAGCAGCTTGGGACAGGACGGAAAACTGTTTTTT,CASSLGQDGKLFF
.,TRBV4-3,TRBD2,TRBJ2-3,TGCGCCAGCAGCCAAGACCAAGCGGGGGGCAGCACAGATACGCAGTATTTT,CASSQDQAGGSTDTQYF
once,TRBV11-2,TRBD1,TRBJ1-2,TGTGCCAGCAGCCCCAGCCGGGACAGTACTCACTATGGCTACACCTTC,CASSPSRDSTHYGYTF
.,TRBV4-1,.,TRBJ1-1,TGCGCCAGCAGCCAGGGGGACGGGGGGAACACTGAAGCTTTCTTT,CASSQGDGGNTEAFF
once,TRBV28,.,TRBJ1-3,TGTGCCAGCAGTTTGTGGAGCTCTGGAAACACCATATATTTT,CASSLWSSGNTIYF
once,TRBV2,.,TRBJ2-7,TGTGCCAGCAGTGCTTTAACTGTCGAGCAGTACTTC,CASSALTVEQYF
.,TRBV29-1,.,TRBJ1-1,TGCAGCGTTAGGACATGGCGGAACACTGAAGCTTTCTTT,CSVRTWRNTEAFF
.,TRBV2,TRBD2,TRBJ2-1,TGTGCCAGCAGTGAGGGGATACTAGCGTTGAATGAGCAGTTCTTC,CASSEGILALNEQFF
.,TRBV5-8,TRBD1,TRBJ2-7,TGTGCCAGCAGCGCGAAGGACAGGACCTACGAGCAGTACTTC,CASSAKDRTYEQYF
.,TRBV2,.,TRBJ1-4,TGTGCCAGCAGTGCGGGCAGGGGAGGGGAAAAACTGTTTTTT,CASSAGRGGEKLFF
.,TRBV14,TRBD1,TRBJ2-7,TGTGCCAGCAGCTCCCGTCCGGACAGGGGGTCCTACGAGCAGTACTTC,CASSSRPDRGSYEQYF
.,TRBV5-1,TRBD1,TRBJ2-7,TGCGCCAGCAGCTCGGGACAGGTAGGCGGCGAGCAGTACTTC,CASSSGQVGGEQYF
.,TRBV2,.,TRBJ2-7,TGTGCCAGCAGTGTTCTACAGGTCTACGAGCAGTACTTC,CASSVLQVYEQYF
.,TRBV5-1,.,TRBJ1-5,TGCGCCAGCAGCCGCCGGGGGGATCAGCCCCAGCATTTT,CASSRRGDQPQHF
.,TRBV21-1,.,TRBJ1-5,TGTGCCCGAAAATGCGGTCGGGACTGGCTGGAGGGTCCCCAGCATTTT,CARKCGRDWLEGPQHF
.,TRBV7-8,.,TRBJ1-4,TGTGCCAGCAGTCCCAGCCGGGGATATGAAAAACTGTTTTTT,CASSPSRGYEKLFF
.,TRBV4-1,.,TRBJ1-1,TGCGCCAGCAGCCCCAGGGCACTGAACACTGAAGCTTTCTTT,CASSPRALNTEAFF
few,TRBV5-4,TRBD1,TRBJ1-1,TGTGCCAGCAGCACCTCCGGGACAGGGAATGCTGAAGCTTTCTTT,CASSTSGTGNAEAFF
.,TRBV6-6,.,TRBJ1-4,TGTGCCAGCAGTTACCGGGGCGGGGCAACTAATGAAAAACTGTTTTTT,CASSYRGGATNEKLFF
few,TRBV7-9,.,TRBJ1-1,TGTGCCAGCACCCAACTCGATTGGGGGCGCGACACTGAAGCTTTCTTT,CASTQLDWGRDTEAFF
.,TRBV11-2,.,TRBJ2-7,TGTGCCAGCAGCTTAACCTCGGTGGACGAGCAGTACTTC,CASSLTSVDEQYF
once,TRBV5-4,TRBD1,TRBJ1-2,TGTGCCAGCAGCTTGGCCACAGGGGACTATGGCTACACCTTC,CASSLATGDYGYTF
.,TRBV7-8,TRBD2,TRBJ2-1,TGTGCCAGCTTGACTAGCGGGGCATACAATGAGCAGTTCTTC,CASLTSGAYNEQFF
once,TRBV10-3,TRBD1,TRBJ2-7,TGTGCCATCAGTGAGGCGGACAGGTTCCGCTACGAGCAGTACTTC,CAISEADRFRYEQYF
.,TRBV11-2,.,TRBJ2-7,TGTGCCAGCAGCTTCAACCGGGAGAGCTCCTACGAGCAGTACTTC,CASSFNRESSYEQYF
.,TRBV7-6,TRBD1,TRBJ1-3,TGTGCCAGCAGCTTCTTCGTTTGGGGACAGGGAGGCGGAAACACCATATATTTT,CASSFFVWGQGGGNTIYF
.,TRBV6-1,.,TRBJ1-2,TGTGCCAGCAGTGAAGGTAGTGAGGGTACCTATGGCTACACCTTC,CASSEGSEGTYGYTF
.,TRBV28,.,TRBJ2-6,TGTGCCAGCAGTGTATTCGGGGCTGGGGCCAACGTCCTGACTTTC,CASSVFGAGANVLTF
.,TRBV5-1,TRBD1,TRBJ1-1,TGCGCCAGCAGCTTGGGACAGGGAACAAGTCGAAGCACTGAAGCTTTCTTT,CASSLGQGTSRSTEAFF
.,TRBV28,TRBD1,TRBJ1-1,TGTGCCAGCAGTATTACCCGGGACAGCACTGAAGCTTTCTTT,CASSITRDSTEAFF
few,TRBV5-1,TRBD1,TRBJ1-4,TGCGCCAGCAGCGGCGGGACAGGGAATGAAAAACTGTTTTTT,CASSGGTGNEKLFF
.,TRBV6-5,TRBD1,TRBJ1-2,TGTGCCAGCAGTTCCGACTGGACAGGGGTTGGCTACACCTTC,CASSSDWTGVGYTF
once,TRBV5-1,TRBD2,TRBJ2-1,TGCGCCAGCAGCTCCTTGACTAGCGGGGAGGACAATGAGCAGTTCTTC,CASSSLTSGEDNEQFF
.,TRBV6-5,TRBD1,TRBJ1-2,TGTGCCAGCTGCAGGGGGCAGGGGATAAACTATGGCTACACCTTC,CASCRGQGINYGYTF
.,TRBV14,TRBD1,TRBJ2-2,TGTGCCAGCAGCCTCAGGGGGAGCACCGGGGAGCTGTTTTTT,CASSLRGSTGELFF